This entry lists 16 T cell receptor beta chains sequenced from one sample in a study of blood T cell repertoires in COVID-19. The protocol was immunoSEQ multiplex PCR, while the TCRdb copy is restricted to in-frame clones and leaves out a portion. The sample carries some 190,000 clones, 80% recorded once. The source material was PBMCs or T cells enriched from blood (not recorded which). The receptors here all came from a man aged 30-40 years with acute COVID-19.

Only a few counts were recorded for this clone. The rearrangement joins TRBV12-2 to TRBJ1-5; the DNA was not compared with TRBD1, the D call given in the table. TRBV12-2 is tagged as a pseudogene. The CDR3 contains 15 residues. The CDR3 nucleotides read TGTGCAAGTCGAGTGACAGTCTATAGCAATCAGCCCCAGCATTTT. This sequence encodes CASRVTVYSNQPQHF.

In DNA, the CDR3 is TGTGCCAGCAGCCTCCGGGGGTTTGGGGTTAGCTCCTACGAGCAGTACTTC. It specifies CASSLRGFGVSSYEQYF. This sequence joins TRBV7-3 and TRBJ2-7; possible D gene TRBD2, 6 bases. The V end was cut by 5 bases, the J end by 0 bases, with 20 bases between. Per germline, CDR1 SGHTA and CDR2 FQGTGA. This CDR3 contains 17 residues.

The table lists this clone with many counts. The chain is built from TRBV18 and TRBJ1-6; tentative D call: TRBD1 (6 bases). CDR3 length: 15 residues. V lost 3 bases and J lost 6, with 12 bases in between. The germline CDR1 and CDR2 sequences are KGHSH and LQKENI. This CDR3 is CASSPYTGLNSPLHF. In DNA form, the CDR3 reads TGTGCCAGCTCACCGTACACAGGGCTTAATTCACCCCTCCACTTT.

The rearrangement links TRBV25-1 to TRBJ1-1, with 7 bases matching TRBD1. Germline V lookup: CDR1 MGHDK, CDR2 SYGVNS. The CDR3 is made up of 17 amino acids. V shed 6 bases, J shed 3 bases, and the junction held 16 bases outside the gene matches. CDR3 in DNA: TGTGCCAGCAGAGAAGGGTGGGCAGGGGGGTCTGACACTGAAGCTTTCTTT. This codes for CASREGWAGGSDTEAFF.

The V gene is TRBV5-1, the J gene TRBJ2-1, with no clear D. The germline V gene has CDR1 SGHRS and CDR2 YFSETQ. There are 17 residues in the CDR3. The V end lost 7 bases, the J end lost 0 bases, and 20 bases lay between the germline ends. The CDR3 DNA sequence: TGCGCCAGCGGTGGCGGTATTGTTTTGAGCTCCTACAATGAGCAGTTCTTC. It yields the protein CASGGGIVLSSYNEQFF. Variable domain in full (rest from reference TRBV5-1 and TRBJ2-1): KAGVTQTPRYLIKTRGQQVTLSCSPISGHRSVSWYQQTPGQGLQFLFEYFSETQRNKGNFPGRFSGRQFSNSRSEMNVSTLELGDSALYLCASGGGIVLSSYNEQFFGPGTRLTVL.

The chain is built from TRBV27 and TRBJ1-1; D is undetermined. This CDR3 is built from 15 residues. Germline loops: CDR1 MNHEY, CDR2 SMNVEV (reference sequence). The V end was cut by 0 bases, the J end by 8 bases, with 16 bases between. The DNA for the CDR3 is TGTGCCAGCAGTTTATCTCGTATAAGCAAGTCAGAAGCTTTCTTT. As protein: CASSLSRISKSEAFF.

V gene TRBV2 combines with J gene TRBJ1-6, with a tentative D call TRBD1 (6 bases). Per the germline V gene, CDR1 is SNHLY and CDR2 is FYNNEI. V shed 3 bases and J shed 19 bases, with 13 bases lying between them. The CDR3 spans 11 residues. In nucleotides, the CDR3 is TGTGCCAGCAGTGAGGGGGGGCGATATCACTTT. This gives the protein CASSEGGRYHF.

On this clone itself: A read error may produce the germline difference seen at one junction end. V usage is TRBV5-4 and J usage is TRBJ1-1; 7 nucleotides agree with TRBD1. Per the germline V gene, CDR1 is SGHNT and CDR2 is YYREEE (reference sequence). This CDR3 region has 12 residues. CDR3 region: CASSHDRESPSF. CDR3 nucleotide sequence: TGTGCCAGCAGTCATGACAGGGAATCGCCCTCCTTT.

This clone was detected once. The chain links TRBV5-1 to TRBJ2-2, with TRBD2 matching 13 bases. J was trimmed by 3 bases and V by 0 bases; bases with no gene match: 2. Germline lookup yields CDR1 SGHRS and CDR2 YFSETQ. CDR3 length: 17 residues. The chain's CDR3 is CASSLVGTSGDTGELFF. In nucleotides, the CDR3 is TGCGCCAGCAGCTTGGTGGGGACTAGCGGGGACACCGGGGAGCTGTTTTTT.

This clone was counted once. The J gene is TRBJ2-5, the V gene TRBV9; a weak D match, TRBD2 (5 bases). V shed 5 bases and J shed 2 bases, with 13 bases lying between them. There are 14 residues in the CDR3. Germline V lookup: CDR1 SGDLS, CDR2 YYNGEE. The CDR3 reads CASSLATEQETQYF. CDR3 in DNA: TGTGCCAGCAGTCTAGCCACGGAACAAGAGACCCAGTACTTC.

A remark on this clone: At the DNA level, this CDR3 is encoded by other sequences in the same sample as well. This chain's CDR3 is CASSLPGQGYEQYF. For the CDR3, the DNA is TGTGCCAGTAGTCTACCGGGACAGGGCTACGAGCAGTACTTC. J is TRBJ2-7 and V is TRBV19, with TRBD1 matching 9 bases. The CDR3 contains 14 residues. Per germline, CDR1 LNHDA and CDR2 SQIVND (reference sequence). Trimming cost V 5 bases and J 3 bases; bases outside gene matches: 5.

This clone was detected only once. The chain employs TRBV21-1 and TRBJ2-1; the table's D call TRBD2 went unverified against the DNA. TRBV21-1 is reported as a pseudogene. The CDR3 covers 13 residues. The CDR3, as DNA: TGTGCCAGCAGCCCCGAGGGCGCAGCAAGGAAGTTCTTC. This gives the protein CASSPEGAARKFF.

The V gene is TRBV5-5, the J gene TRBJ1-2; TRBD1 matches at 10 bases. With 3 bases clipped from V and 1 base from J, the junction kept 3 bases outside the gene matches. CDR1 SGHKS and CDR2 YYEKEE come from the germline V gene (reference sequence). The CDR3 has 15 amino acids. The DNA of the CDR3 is TGTGCCAGCAGCTGGGGACAGGGGTTTAACTATGGCTACACCTTC. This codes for CASSWGQGFNYGYTF.

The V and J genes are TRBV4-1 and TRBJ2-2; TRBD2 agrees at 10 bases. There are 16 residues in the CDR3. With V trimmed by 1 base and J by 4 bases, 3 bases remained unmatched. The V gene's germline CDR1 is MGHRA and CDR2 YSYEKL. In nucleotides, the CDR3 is TGCGCCAGCAGCCAAGTAGCGGGGGGTGGCACCGGGGAGCTGTTTTTT. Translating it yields CASSQVAGGGTGELFF.

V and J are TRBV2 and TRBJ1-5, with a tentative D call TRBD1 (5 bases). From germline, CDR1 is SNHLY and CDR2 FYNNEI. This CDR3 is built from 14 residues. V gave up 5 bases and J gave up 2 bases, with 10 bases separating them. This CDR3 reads CASSPIGGNQPQHF. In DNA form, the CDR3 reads TGTGCCAGCAGTCCTATAGGGGGCAATCAGCCCCAGCATTTT.

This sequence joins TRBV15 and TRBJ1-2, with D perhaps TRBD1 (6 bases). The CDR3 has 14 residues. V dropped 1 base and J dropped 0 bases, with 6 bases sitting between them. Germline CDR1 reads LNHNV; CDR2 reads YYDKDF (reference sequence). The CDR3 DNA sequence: TGTGCCACCAGCAGAGGGACAGCTAACTATGGCTACACCTTC. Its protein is CATSRGTANYGYTF.